What follows are 2 T cell receptor beta chains derived from one specimen sequenced in a study of shared clonotypes between healthy human individuals. The table came from immunoSEQ multiplex PCR; TCRdb's copy has only in-frame clones and leaves some out. The sample contains roughly 2,500,000 clones, approximately 93% of which appear only once. Sequences were obtained from naive CD4+ T cells from PBMCs. Regarding subset: CD45RA+ positively selected. Receptors were obtained from a man aged 18 to 29 in good health. Some clones in this sample may be carry-over from other donors' samples.

The rearrangement joins TRBV27 to TRBJ1-4, with 9 bases that match TRBD1. The trim removed 6 bases at V and 3 bases at J, leaving 11 bases unmatched. The CDR3 is 17 amino acids. Germline loops: CDR1 MNHEY, CDR2 SMNVEV (reference sequence). The CDR3 bases are TGTGCCAGCAGCTCCGGGACAGGGAGAGGGTCTAATGAAAAACTGTTTTTT. It encodes CASSSGTGRGSNEKLFF.

Details on this clone: The sample holds other DNA sequences that translate to the same CDR3. This chain uses TRBV10-3 with TRBJ2-7; TRBD1 might be the D (6 bases). The CDR3 runs 13 residues. Germline assignment: CDR1 ENHRY and CDR2 SYGVKD. The V end was cut by 4 bases, the J end by 1 base, with 8 bases between. CDR3 DNA sequence: TGTGCCATCAGTGCAGGGGCATCCTACGAGCAGTACTTC. Translating it yields CAISAGASYEQYF.